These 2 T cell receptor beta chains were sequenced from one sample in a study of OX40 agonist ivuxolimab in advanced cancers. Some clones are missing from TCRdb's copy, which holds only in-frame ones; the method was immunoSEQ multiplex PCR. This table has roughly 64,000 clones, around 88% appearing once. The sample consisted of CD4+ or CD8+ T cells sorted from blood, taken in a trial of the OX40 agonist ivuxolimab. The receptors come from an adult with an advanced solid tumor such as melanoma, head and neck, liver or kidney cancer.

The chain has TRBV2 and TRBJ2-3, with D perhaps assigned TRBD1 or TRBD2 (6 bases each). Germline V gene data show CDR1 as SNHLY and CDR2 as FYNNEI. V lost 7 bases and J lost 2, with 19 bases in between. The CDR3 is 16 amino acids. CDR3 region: CASKPGAGALTDTQYF. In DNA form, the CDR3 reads TGTGCCAGCAAGCCGGGGGCAGGGGCCCTCACAGATACGCAGTATTTT.

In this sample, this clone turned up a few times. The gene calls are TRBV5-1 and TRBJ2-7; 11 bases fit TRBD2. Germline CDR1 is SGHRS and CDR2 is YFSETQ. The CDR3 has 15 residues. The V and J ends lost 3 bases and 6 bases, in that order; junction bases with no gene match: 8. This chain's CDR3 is CASSSFSGRAAEQYF. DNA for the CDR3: TGCGCCAGCAGCTCCTTTAGCGGGAGGGCGGCCGAGCAGTACTTC.